This T cell receptor beta chain was found in a study of T cell responses to AZD1222 COVID-19 vaccine. CDR3 length equals 13 residues. Trimming took 5 bases from V and 2 from J, leaving 7 bases between them. Germline-derived CDR1 and CDR2 are SGHVS and FNYEAQ. Some clones are missing from TCRdb's copy, which holds only in-frame ones; the method was immunoSEQ multiplex PCR. The sample includes some 120,000 clones, around 89% seen only once; the top ten take around 10%. This clonotype was sampled from an adult in good health. This chain joins TRBV7-6 and TRBJ1-3, with D perhaps matching TRBD1 (5 bases). The sequencing used peripheral blood, collected on day 0 of MenACWY control vaccination. This CDR3 is CASSRGTGNTIYF. Written as DNA, the CDR3 is TGTGCCAGCAGCAGGGGCACTGGAAACACCATATATTTT.